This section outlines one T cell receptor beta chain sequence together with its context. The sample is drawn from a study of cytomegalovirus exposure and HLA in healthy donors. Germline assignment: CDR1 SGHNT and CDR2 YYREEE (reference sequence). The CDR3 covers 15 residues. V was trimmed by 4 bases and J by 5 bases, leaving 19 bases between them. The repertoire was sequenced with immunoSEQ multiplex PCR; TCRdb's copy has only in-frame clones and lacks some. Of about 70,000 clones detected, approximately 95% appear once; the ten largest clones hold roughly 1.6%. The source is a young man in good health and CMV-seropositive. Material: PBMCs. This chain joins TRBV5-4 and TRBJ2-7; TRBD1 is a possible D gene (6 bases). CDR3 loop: CASSGWQGGTDEQYF. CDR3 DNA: TGTGCCAGCAGCGGGTGGCAAGGGGGTACGGACGAGCAGTACTTC.